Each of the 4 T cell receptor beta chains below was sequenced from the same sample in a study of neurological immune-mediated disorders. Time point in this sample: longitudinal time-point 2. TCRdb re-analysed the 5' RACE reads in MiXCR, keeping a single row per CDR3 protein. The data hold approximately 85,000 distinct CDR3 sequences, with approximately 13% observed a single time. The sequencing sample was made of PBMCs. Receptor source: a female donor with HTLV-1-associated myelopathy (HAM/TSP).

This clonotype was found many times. The CDR3, as DNA: TGCAGTGCTAGGCCCAGGGGTAATTCTGGGGCCAACGTCCTGACTTTC. It is translated as CSARPRGNSGANVLTF. The chain combines TRBV20-1 with TRBJ2-6; a possible D gene is TRBD1 (6 bases). The length of the CDR3 is 16 residues. Germline V gene data show CDR1 as DFQATT and CDR2 as SNEGSKA (reference sequence). Trimming left V 3 bases short and J 1 base short, with 13 bases between.

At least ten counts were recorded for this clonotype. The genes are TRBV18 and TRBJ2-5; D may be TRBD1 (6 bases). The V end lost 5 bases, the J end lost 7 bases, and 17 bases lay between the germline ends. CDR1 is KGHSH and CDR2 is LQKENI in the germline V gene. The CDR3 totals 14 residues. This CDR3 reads CASSERTDGLTQYF. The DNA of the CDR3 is TGTGCCAGCTCAGAGCGGACAGACGGGTTGACCCAGTACTTC. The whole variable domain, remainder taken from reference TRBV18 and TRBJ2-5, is NAGVMQNPRHLVRRRGQEARLRCSPMKGHSHVYWYRQLPEEGLKFMVYLQKENIIDESGMPKERFSAEFPKEGPSILRIQQVVRGDSAAYFCASSERTDGLTQYFGPGTRLLVL.

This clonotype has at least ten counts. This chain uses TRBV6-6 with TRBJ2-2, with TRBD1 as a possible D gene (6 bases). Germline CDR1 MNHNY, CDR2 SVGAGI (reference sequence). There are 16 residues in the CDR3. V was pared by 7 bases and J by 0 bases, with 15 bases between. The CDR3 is CASTPERTANTGELFF. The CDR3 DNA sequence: TGTGCCAGCACCCCGGAACGGACAGCGAACACCGGGGAGCTGTTTTTT.

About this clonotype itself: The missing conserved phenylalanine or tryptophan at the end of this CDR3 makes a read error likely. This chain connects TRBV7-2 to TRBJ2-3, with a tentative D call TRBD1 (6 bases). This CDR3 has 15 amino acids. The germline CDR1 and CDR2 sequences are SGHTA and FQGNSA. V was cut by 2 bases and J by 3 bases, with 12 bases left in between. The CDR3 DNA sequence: TGTGCCAGCAGCTTAATAGGGGGTGGGACAGATACGCAGTATTCT. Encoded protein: CASSLIGGGTDTQYS.